This section outlines one TCR beta chain sequence together with its context. This clonotype was detected only a few times. The antigen it recognizes is unknown. No much larger clonotype is one base removed from it; base qualities were not supplied. CDR1 and CDR2 (KGHDR, SFDVKD) derive from the germline V gene. Trimming at the junction amounts to 6 bases on V and 1 base on J, and the germline ends lie 12 bases apart. From cysteine to phenylalanine, the CDR3 is 14 amino acids long. Only the CDR3 part of the read is kept: 42 bases, read in frame from the first base. The data stem from a study of regulatory T cells in long-lasting Graves disease (dated by TCRdb to the early 2020s). Regarding the study in general: Newly diagnosed Graves' disease patients had taken antithyroid drugs for less than 3 months. TCR sequencing covered around 13 persistent and approximately 20 newly diagnosed Graves' disease patients, 33 samples in total. The study was conducted in China and was registered as a clinical trial. This study used TCR sequencing and RNA sequencing of peripheral blood to compare persistent Graves' disease patients against newly diagnosed Graves' disease patients. Results the study describes overall, beyond this receptor: Patients with persistent disease shared more public clonotypes (approximately 2,500) than newly diagnosed patients did (966). The authors acknowledged the small sample size as a limitation that may reduce accuracy. Compared with newly diagnosed patients, patients with persistent Graves' disease had lower TCR Shannon entropy and fewer highly expanded clones, which suggests clonal expansion. Sequencing and analysis were limited to the TCR beta chain. The study examined only peripheral blood because the primary lesion, thyroid tissue, could not be accessed. TRBV28, TRBJ1-2 and TRBJ2-5 were preferentially used in persistent disease, while TRBV20-1 and TRBJ2-1 were favored in newly diagnosed disease.

The protocol used for the library was multiplex PCR. The sequencer listed for this sample is Illumina HiSeq 4000. CDR3 regions were amplified by Arm-PCR with iRepertoire HTBI primers to construct TCR beta libraries. PCR products were gel purified before sequencing. The study's processing was this. Gene usage analysis of CDR3 amino acid clonotypes relied on the 60 or so TRBV and over 13 TRBJ segments identified across samples. COPE and FqMerger were used to merge filtered high-quality paired reads into contigs. Contigs were aligned with BLAST to IMGT TRBV, TRBD and TRBJ reference genes, and CDR3 was defined per IMGT. Highly expanded clones were defined as clonotypes with a frequency above 0.1%. Shannon entropy was used to measure repertoire diversity, and the Gini coefficient was used to measure V-J evenness. Clonotypes shared by more than one individual were considered public. TCRdb trimmed public reads at Q25 via fastp, called clones via MiXCR and kept in-frame beta chains. Every entry covers one CDR3 protein and lists the most common genes and DNA from its rows. Here the V and J calls rest on TCRdb's processing, not on the authors' analysis. The sample has fewer than 650,000 distinct CDR3 sequences on record, roughly 15% of them singletons. The ten largest make up about 12% of the sample.

According to the study, the label for this sample's time point signals: newly diagnosed GD, antithyroid drugs for less than 3 months. For both TCR sequencing and RNA sequencing, RNA was extracted from PBMCs in TRIzol. The diagnosis of Graves' disease was made according to American Thyroid Association guidelines. Recruitment of patients was carried out at an endocrinology department in Xi'an, China. From each patient, approximately 9.9 milliliters of peripheral blood was collected into an EDTA anticoagulant tube. Ficoll Paque Plus density gradient separation was used to isolate PBMCs, and no further T cell sorting was performed. An Agilent 2100 Bioanalyzer and agarose gel were used to check RNA quality, and a NanoDrop 2000 was used to measure RNA concentration. The data also belong to a second study, concerning T cells in Graves' hyperthyroidism and ophthalmopathy. As noted in the second study: Graves' hyperthyroidism was defined as stable when no progression to ophthalmopathy occurred over 18 months of follow-up. The hyperthyroidism patients were between 18 and 65 years old and newly diagnosed, with a disease duration of less than 2 months. The study excluded patients with uncontrolled infections, other autoimmune diseases, pregnancy or lactation. Diagnoses relied on clinical symptoms, serum thyroxine and TRAb, thyroid ultrasound and orbital computed tomography. The first round of RT-PCR for the TCR CDR3 was performed with the HTBI primer set and the Qiagen OneStep RT-PCR kit. Blood samples also contained most of the expanded thyroid clonotypes (frequency above 0.001), which suggests that blood repertoires may reflect thyroid immune responses. Ophthalmopathy was separated from stable hyperthyroidism by a 13 V-J signature model, with approximately 86% sensitivity and just over 81% specificity obtained in cross-validation and 80%/75% obtained in testing. During validation, the model predicted progression to ophthalmopathy a median of roughly six months ahead of onset, with 70.59% sensitivity and 72% to 85% specificity. TCR V-J signatures able to tell the groups apart were searched for in a discovery cohort of about a hundred patients, of whom about 40 had Graves' ophthalmopathy and 57 had stable Graves' hyperthyroidism. Prospective prediction of ophthalmopathy was tested in an independent validation cohort consisting of roughly 19 hyperthyroidism patients and more than 15 patients who later progressed to ophthalmopathy. For training and testing, the roughly 93 patients in the discovery cohort were randomly divided in a 7:3 ratio. In addition, the study compared T-cell repertoires in thyroid tissue and in blood from five or six Graves' hyperthyroidism patients. Following sampling, methimazole starting at 30 mg daily was given to hyperthyroidism patients, and high-dose intravenous methylprednisolone was given to ophthalmopathy patients. The libraries were constructed in a second round of multiplex PCR and then size-selected and purified. Sequencing of the libraries was done on an Illumina HiSeq2000 using paired-end 100 bp reads. Raw data were processed with SOAPnuke, discarding reads with adapters, uncalled bases, mean Phred below 15, or no exact constant-primer or identifier match. COPE v1.2.5 was used to merge the high-quality paired reads, and each unique nucleotide sequence was defined as a clonotype. MiTCR v1.1 was used to align the clonotypes against IMGT TRBV, TRBD and TRBJ reference segments. Analysis was restricted to V-J combinations with a frequency above 0.0001, which covered approximately 99% of repertoires. A TCS score was defined as the ratio between F50 (clonal expansion) and ExV (chaos), using BLOSUM62-based TCRdist between CDR3 peptides within each V-J. Welch's t-statistics and random forest reduced fewer than 550 V-J features to about 13, which were used in a naive Bayes classifier (R e1071). Sample size was not statistically predetermined, and blinding of investigators to group allocation was not performed. According to the paper, TCR Vbeta CDR3 sequencing was carried out on about 140 peripheral blood samples, which came from 40 to 45 ophthalmopathy, 70 to 80 hyperthyroidism and approximately 17 progressor patients.

The V and J segments used are TRBV24-1 and TRBJ2-7; matching of 6 bases hints at TRBD2 as the D gene. The sequence came from a young man with Graves disease. Donor details come from another sample of the same person, matched by shared clones. The sample in question was peripheral blood mononuclear cells (PBMCs), obtained at new diagnosis, from a patient treated with antithyroid drugs. CDR3 loop: CATSNPGVSYEQYF. At the DNA level, the sequence is TGTGCCACCAGTAACCCGGGAGTGTCCTACGAGCAGTACTTC.